A single TCR beta chain is shown here with its context. Its antigen remains unidentified. The record originates from a study of human T cells and chemical hapten exposure. About the research overall: Mainly, slight library volume differences in the pool made TCR yields vary. Study outcomes and limitations: DPC sensitization produced no change in TCRs with frequency above 1 in 1000.

The time point here: healthy volunteer bleed at 2 weeks. The study extracted total RNA from unfractionated whole blood. Library preparation tagged each individual cDNA molecule with a unique molecular identifier. In the source study's methods: TCRs per sample had a median of around 98,000 and ranged from about 20,000 to 750,000. TCRdb ran MiXCR on the RACE reads and lists one entry per CDR3 protein. TCRdb, not the authors, supplied the V and J calls. Of about 130,000 distinct CDR3 sequences listed, more than 7.5% were seen once; the top ten hold roughly 2%. The source of this sequence is a male donor in good health. Some clones in this sample may be carry-over from other donors' samples. The source material was whole blood.

The CDR3 DNA reads as TGCAGAGGACTAGCGGGAAGCAAGAAACTAGCCAAAAACATTCAGTACTTC. Translation: CRGLAGSKKLAKNIQYF. This rearrangement joins TRBV20-1 to TRBJ2-4, with 12 bases that match TRBD2. From germline, CDR1 is DFQATT and CDR2 SNEGSKA (reference sequence). The CDR3 is 17 residues long.